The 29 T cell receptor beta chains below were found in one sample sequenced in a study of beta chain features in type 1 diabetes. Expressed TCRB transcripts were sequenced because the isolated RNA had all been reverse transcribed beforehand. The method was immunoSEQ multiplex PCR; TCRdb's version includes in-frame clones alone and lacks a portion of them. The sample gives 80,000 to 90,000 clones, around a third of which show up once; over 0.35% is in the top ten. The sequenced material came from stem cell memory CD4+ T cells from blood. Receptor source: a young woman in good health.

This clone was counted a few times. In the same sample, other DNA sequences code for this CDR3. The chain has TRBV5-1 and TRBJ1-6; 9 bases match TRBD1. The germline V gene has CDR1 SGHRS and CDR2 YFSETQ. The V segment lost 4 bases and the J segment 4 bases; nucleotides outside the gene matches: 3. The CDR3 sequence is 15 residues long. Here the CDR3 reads CASSLDRGYNSPLHF. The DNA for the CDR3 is TGCGCCAGCAGCCTTGACAGGGGGTATAATTCACCCCTCCACTTT.

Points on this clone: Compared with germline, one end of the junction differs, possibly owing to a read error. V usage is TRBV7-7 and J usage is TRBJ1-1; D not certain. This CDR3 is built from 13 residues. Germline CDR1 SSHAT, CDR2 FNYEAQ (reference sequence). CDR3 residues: CASSRQLNTEAFF. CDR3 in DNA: TGTGCTAGCAGCCGACAACTGAACACTGAAGCTTTCTTT. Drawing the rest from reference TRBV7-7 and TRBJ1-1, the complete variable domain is GAGVSQSPRYKVTKRGQDVTLRCDPISSHATLYWYQQALGQGPEFLTYFNYEAQPDKSGLPSDRFSAERPEGSISTLTIQRTEQRDSAMYRCASSRQLNTEAFFGQGTRLTVV.

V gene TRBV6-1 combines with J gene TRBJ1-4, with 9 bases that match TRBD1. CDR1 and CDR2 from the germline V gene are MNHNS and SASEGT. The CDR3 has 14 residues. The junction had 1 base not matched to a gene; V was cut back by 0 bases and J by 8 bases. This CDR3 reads CASSEAGQGEKLFF. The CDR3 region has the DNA TGTGCCAGCAGTGAAGCTGGACAGGGGGAAAAACTGTTTTTT.

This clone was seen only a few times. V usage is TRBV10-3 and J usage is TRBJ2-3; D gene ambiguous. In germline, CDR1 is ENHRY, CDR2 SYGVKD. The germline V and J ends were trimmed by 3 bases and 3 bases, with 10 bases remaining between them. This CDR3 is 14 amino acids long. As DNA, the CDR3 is TGTGCCATCAGTGACAGGTCGTCAACAGATACGCAGTATTTT. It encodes CAISDRSSTDTQYF.

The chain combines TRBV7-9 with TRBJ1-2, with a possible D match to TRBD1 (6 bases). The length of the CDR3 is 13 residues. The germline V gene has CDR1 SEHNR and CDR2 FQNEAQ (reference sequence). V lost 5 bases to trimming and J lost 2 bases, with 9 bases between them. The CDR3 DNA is TGTGCCAGCAGCATGGACAGCAACTATGGCTACACCTTC. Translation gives CASSMDSNYGYTF.

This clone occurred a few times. CDR3 nucleotides: TGTGCCAGCAGCACCCCGGGACAGAGAACCGGGGAGCTGTTTTTT. This sequence encodes CASSTPGQRTGELFF. V usage is TRBV7-9 and J usage is TRBJ2-2, with 7 bases fitting TRBD1. V was clipped by 5 bases and J by 5 bases; unmatched bases: 8. The CDR3 spans 15 residues. CDR1 and CDR2 (germline): SEHNR, FQNEAQ (reference sequence).

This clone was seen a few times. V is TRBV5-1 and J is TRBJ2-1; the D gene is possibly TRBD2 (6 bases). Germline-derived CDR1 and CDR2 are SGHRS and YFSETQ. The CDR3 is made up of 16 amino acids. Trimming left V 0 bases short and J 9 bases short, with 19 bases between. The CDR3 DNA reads TGCGCCAGCAGCTTGGGCCCCGGGGCTAGCGTTTCTGAGCAGTTCTTC. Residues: CASSLGPGASVSEQFF.

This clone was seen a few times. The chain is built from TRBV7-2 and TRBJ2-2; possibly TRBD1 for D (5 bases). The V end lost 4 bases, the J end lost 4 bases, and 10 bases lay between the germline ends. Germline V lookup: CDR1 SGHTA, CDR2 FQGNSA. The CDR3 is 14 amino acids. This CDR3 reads CASSYTRATGELFF. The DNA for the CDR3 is TGTGCCAGCAGCTACACCAGGGCCACCGGGGAGCTGTTTTTT.

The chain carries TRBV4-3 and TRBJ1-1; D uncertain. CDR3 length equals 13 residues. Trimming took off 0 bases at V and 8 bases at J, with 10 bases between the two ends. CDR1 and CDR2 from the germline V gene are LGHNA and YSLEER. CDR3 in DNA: TGCGCCAGCAGCCAAGATTATCGGCGGGAAGCTTTCTTT. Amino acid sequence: CASSQDYRREAFF.

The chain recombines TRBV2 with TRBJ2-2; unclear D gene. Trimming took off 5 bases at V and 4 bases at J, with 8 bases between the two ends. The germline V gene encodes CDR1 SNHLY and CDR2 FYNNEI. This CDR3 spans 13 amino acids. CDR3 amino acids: CASSRGPTGELFF. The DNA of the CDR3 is TGTGCCAGCAGTCGTGGGCCCACCGGGGAGCTGTTTTTT. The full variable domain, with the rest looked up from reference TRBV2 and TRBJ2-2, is EPEVTQTPSHQVTQMGQEVILRCVPISNHLYFYWYRQILGQKVEFLVSFYNNEISEKSEIFDDQFSVERPDGSNFTLKIRSTKLEDSAMYFCASSRGPTGELFFGEGSRLTVL.

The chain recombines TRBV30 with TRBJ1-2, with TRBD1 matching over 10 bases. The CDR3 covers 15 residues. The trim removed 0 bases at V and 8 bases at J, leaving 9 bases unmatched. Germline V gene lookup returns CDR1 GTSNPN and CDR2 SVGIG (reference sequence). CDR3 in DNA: TGTGCCTGGAGTGTTCGACAGGGGGCGTTGGACGGCTACACCTTC. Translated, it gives CAWSVRQGALDGYTF.

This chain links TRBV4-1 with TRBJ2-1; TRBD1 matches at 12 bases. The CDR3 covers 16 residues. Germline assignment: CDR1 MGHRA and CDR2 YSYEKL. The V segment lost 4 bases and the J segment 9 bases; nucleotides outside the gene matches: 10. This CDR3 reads CASSRSTGTGGGEQFF. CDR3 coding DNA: TGCGCCAGCAGCCGCTCAACCGGGACAGGGGGCGGTGAGCAGTTCTTC.

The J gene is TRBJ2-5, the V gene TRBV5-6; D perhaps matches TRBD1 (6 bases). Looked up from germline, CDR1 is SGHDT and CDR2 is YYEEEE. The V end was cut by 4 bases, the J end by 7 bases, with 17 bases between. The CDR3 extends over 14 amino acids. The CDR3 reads CASSQDSLSGTQYF. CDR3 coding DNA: TGTGCCAGCAGCCAGGACAGTCTCAGCGGGACCCAGTACTTC.

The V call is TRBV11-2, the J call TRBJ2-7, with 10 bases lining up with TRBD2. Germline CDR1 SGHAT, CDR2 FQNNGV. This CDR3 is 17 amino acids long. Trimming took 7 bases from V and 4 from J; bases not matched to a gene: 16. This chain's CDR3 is CASNPTFPGLAKYEQYF. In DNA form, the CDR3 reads TGTGCCAGCAACCCGACCTTTCCGGGACTAGCGAAATACGAGCAGTACTTC.

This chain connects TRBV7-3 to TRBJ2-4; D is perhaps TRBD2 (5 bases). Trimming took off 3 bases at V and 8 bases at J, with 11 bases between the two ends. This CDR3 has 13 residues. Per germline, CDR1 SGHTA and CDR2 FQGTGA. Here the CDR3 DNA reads TGTGCCAGCAGCTTGTCGGGATGGGACATTCAGTACTTC. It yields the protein CASSLSGWDIQYF.

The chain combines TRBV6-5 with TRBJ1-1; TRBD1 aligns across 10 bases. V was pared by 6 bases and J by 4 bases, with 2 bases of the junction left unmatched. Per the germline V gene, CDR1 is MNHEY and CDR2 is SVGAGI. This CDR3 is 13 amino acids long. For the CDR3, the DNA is TGTGCCAGCAGCTGGACAGGGGGCACTGAAGCTTTCTTT. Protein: CASSWTGGTEAFF.

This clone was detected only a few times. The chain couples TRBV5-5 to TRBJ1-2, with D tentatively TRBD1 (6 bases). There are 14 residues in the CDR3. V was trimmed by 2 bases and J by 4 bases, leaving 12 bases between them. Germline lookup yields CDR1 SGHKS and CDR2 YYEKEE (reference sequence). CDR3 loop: CASSFADSLYGYTF. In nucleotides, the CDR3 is TGTGCCAGCAGCTTCGCGGACAGCCTCTATGGCTACACCTTC.

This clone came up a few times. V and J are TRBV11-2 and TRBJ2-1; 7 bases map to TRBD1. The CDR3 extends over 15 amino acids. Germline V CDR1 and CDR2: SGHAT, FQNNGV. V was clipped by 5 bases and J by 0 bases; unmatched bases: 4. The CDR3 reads CASSTGEISYNEQFF. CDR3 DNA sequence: TGTGCCAGCAGCACAGGGGAGATCTCCTACAATGAGCAGTTCTTC.

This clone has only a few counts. The DNA for the CDR3 is TGTGCCAGCAGCTTATCTGGGGGGAGTAGCACCGGGGAGCTGTTTTTT. This gives the protein CASSLSGGSSTGELFF. V usage is TRBV7-2 and J usage is TRBJ2-2; perhaps TRBD2 as D (6 bases). The CDR3 runs 16 residues. Germline CDR1 reads SGHTA; CDR2 reads FQGNSA. Trimming cost V 2 bases and J 4 bases, with 14 bases left between them.

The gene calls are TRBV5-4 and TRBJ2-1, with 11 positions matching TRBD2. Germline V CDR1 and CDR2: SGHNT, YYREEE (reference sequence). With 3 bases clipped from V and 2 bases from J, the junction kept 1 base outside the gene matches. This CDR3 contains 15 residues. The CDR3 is CASSSGLAAYNEQFF. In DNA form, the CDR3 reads TGTGCCAGCAGCTCGGGACTAGCGGCCTACAATGAGCAGTTCTTC.

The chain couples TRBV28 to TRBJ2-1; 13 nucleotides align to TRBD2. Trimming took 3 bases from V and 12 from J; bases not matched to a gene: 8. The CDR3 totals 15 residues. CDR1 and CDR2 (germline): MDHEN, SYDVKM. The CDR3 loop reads CASSFGTSGAKRQFF. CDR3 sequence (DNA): TGTGCCAGCAGTTTCGGGACTAGCGGGGCGAAACGGCAGTTCTTC.

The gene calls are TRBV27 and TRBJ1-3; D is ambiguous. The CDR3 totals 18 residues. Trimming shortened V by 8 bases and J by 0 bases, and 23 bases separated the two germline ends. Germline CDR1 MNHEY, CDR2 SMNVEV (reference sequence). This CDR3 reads CASWKYSPGSNSGNTIYF. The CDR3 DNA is TGTGCCAGCTGGAAGTATTCTCCAGGCTCCAACTCTGGAAACACCATATATTTT.

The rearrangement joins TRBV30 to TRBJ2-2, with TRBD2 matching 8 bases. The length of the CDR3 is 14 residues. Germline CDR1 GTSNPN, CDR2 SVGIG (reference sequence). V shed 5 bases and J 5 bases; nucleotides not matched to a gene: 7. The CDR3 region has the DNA TGTGCCTGGGGTAGCGGGATCCCAACCGGGGAGCTGTTTTTT. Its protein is CAWGSGIPTGELFF.

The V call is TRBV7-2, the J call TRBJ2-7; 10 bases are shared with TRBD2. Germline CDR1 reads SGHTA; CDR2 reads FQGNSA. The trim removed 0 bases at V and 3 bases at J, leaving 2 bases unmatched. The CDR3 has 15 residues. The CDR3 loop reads CASSLARTSGYEQYF. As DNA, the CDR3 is TGTGCCAGCAGCTTAGCCCGGACTAGCGGCTACGAGCAGTACTTC.

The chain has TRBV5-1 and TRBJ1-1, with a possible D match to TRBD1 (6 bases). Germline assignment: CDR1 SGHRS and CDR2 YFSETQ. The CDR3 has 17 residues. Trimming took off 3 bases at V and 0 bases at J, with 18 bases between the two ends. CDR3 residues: CASSSSLAGTLNTEAFF. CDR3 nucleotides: TGCGCCAGCAGCTCTTCCTTAGCCGGGACACTGAACACTGAAGCTTTCTTT.

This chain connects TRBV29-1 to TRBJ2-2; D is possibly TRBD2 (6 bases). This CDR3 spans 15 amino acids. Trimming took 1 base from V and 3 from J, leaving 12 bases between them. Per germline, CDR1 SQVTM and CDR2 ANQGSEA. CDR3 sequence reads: CSVEGGGKHTGELFF. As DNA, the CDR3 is TGCAGCGTTGAAGGGGGCGGGAAGCACACCGGGGAGCTGTTTTTT.

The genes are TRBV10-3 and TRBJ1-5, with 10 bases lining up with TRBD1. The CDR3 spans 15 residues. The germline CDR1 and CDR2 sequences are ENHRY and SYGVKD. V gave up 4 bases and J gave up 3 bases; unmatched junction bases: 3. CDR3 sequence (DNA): TGTGCCATCAGTGCGACAGGGGGCATCAATCAGCCCCAGCATTTT. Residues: CAISATGGINQPQHF.

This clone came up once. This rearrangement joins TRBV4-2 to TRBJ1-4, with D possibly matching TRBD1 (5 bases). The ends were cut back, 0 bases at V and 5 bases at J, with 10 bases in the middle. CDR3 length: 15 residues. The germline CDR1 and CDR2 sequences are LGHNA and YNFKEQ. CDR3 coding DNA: TGTGCCAGCAGCCAAGAACTTAAGGGGAATGAAAAACTGTTTTTT. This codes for CASSQELKGNEKLFF.

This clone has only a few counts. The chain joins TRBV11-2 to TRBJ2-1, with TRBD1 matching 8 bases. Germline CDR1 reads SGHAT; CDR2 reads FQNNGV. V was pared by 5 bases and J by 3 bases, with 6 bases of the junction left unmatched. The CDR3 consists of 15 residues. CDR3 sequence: CASSIRGLSYNEQFF. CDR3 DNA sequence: TGTGCCAGCAGCATCAGGGGGCTTAGCTACAATGAGCAGTTCTTC.